This T cell receptor (beta chain) was captured in a study of cytomegalovirus exposure and HLA in healthy donors. About this clone itself: Its specificity is unknown.

Study conclusions and caveats: TCR beta V- and J-gene trimming, according to a later analysis, was linked to a missense DCLRE1C variant. Earlier analysis looked at TCR beta V segments, and most were productive about 90% or about 30% of the time. It was around 160 TCR beta chains that were listed as cytomegalovirus-associated.

The V end was cut by 0 bases, the J end by 0 bases, with 9 bases between. Germline lookup yields CDR1 MNHEY and CDR2 SVGAGI. The CDR3 length is 16 residues. 13 Jbeta primers and 60 Vbeta primers were used for the PCR. The assay was immunoSEQ multiplex PCR, and TCRdb's table has in-frame clones only and misses some. This table has 100,000 to 150,000 clones, 70% to 85% appearing once. The V call is TRBV6-5, the J call TRBJ2-1; no clear D. The material sequenced was PBMCs. The source is a boy under 10 years old in good health and CMV-seronegative. The CDR3 nucleotides are TGTGCCAGCAGTTACTCGACACCCAGCTCCTACAATGAGCAGTTCTTC. It encodes CASSYSTPSSYNEQFF.